This T cell receptor beta chain was documented in a study of radiation and T cells in renal cell carcinoma. Study-wide points: In blood, top tumor clones expanded by 2 weeks, shrinking by 4.

Treatment of the sample: 15 Gy SBRT to primary tumor, nephrectomy 4 weeks later. Only one count was recorded for this clone. What it recognizes is unknown. Libraries were prepared by immunoSEQ multiplex PCR; TCRdb keeps only in-frame clonotypes and omits some of them. The data show approximately 18,000 clones, 55% to 65% seen once. V was shortened by 2 bases and J by 3 bases, with 11 bases between the two germline ends. This CDR3 is 14 amino acids long. Germline CDR1 SGHRS, CDR2 YFSETQ. The specimen was tumor tissue, collected from a patient whose treatment included radiotherapy and nephrectomy. This sequence joins TRBV5-1 and TRBJ1-1; D call uncertain. This TCR was sampled from a woman aged 70-85 years with renal cell carcinoma. CDR3 sequence (DNA): TGCGCCAGCAGCTTCCGGACCTTGGACACTGAAGCTTTCTTT. Translation gives CASSFRTLDTEAFF. The whole variable domain, remainder taken from reference TRBV5-1 and TRBJ1-1, is KAGVTQTPRYLIKTRGQQVTLSCSPISGHRSVSWYQQTPGQGLQFLFEYFSETQRNKGNFPGRFSGRQFSNSRSEMNVSTLELGDSALYLCASSFRTLDTEAFFGQGTRLTVV.